One and the same sample provided the 2 T cell receptor beta chains below, sequenced in a study of human T cells and chemical hapten exposure. The time point here: pre-sensitization, week 0. The sample's treatment: therapeutic diphenylcyclopropenone sensitization with weekly scalp DPC. TCRdb recomputed calls from the RACE reads with MiXCR, one row per CDR3 protein. The sample records over 300,000 distinct CDR3 sequences, roughly 4.6% being singletons. The sample in question was whole blood, obtained in connection with sensitization to the hapten diphenylcyclopropenone (DPC). These receptors were taken from a woman aged 50 to 60 with alopecia areata. Some clones in this sample may be carry-over from other donors' samples.

This clonotype showed up many times. This rearrangement joins TRBV6-2 or TRBV6-3 to TRBJ1-1, with a weak D call TRBD1 (5 bases). Germline values: CDR1 MNHEY, CDR2 SVGEGT. CDR3 size: 12 residues. Trimming stripped 1 base from V and 6 bases from J, with 6 bases between. The DNA for the CDR3 is TGTGCCAGCAGTTACTGGGGGGCTGAAGCTTTCTTT. The encoded protein is CASSYWGAEAFF.

The rearrangement links TRBV4-1 to TRBJ2-1; 10 bases agree with TRBD2. This CDR3 is built from 14 residues. The germline V gene encodes CDR1 MGHRA and CDR2 YSYEKL. With 6 bases clipped from V and 10 bases from J, the junction kept 9 bases outside the gene matches. CDR3: CASSEAGGRGEQFF. Written as DNA, the CDR3 is TGCGCCAGCAGTGAAGCGGGAGGGCGTGGGGAGCAGTTCTTC.